This T cell receptor (beta chain) stems from a study of T cells after yellow fever vaccination. Study-level points and caveats: The secondary response was weaker, and its peak arrived faster, on day 5 versus 15. Most clones from primary vaccination were detected again post-booster (about 95% CD4, roughly 85% CD8).

TCRdb fed the 5' RACE reads into MiXCR, producing one record per CDR3 protein. The sample contains 250,000 to 400,000 distinct CDR3 sequences, about 4.5% of which appear only once. For this clonotype: The antigen remains undetermined.

Here the sequenced sample was PBMCs, taken 15 days after the yellow fever booster vaccination. The TCR comes from a man between 18 and 29 years old who received the YFV17D yellow fever vaccine.

The CDR3 coding sequence is TGCGCCAGCAGCCAAGGATCCAGTGGAACTGAAGCTTTCTTT. Translated, it gives CASSQGSSGTEAFF. The rearrangement joins TRBV4-3 to TRBJ1-1; D call uncertain. The CDR3 loop spans 14 amino acids. The germline CDR1 and CDR2 sequences are LGHNA and YSLEER. Trimming cost V 1 base and J 5 bases, with 11 bases left between them.